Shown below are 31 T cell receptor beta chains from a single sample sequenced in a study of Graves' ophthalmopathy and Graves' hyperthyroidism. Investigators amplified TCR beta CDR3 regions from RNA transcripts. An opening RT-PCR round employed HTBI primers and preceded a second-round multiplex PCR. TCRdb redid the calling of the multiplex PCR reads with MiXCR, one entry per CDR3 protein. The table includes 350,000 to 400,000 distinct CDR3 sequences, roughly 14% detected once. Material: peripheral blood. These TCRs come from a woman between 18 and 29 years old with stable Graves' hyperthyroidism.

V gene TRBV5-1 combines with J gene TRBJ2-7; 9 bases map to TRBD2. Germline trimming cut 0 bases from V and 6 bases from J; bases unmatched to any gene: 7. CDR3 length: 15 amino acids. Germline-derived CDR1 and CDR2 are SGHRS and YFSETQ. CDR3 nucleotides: TGCGCCAGCAGCTTGGACCTAGCGGGGAAGGGCGAGCAGTACTTC. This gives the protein CASSLDLAGKGEQYF.

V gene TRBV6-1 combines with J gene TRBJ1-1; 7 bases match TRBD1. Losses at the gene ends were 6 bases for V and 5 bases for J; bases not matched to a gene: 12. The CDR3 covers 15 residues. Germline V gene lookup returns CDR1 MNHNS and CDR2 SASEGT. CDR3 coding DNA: TGTGCCAGCAGCCGGCAGGCAGGGGGATATACTGAAGCTTTCTTT. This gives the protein CASSRQAGGYTEAFF.

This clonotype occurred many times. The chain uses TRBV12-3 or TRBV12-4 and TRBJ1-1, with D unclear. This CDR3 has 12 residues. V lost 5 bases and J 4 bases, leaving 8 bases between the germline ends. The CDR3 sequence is CASSRPGTEAFF. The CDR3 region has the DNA TGTGCCAGCAGTAGACCCGGCACTGAAGCTTTCTTT.

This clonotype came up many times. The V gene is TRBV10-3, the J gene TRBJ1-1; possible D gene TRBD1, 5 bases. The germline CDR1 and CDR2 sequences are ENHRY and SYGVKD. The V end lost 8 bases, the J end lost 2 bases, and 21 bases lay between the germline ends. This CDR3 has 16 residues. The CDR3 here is CAIGSHREGRNTEAFF. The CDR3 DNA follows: TGTGCCATCGGTTCTCATCGGGAGGGGAGAAACACTGAAGCTTTCTTT.

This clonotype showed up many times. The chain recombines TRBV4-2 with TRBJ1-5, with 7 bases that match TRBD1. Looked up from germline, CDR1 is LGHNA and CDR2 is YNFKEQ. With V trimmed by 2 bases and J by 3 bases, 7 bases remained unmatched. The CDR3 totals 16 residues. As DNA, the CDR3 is TGTGCCAGCAGCCAAATACAGGGGCTTCACAATCAGCCCCAGCATTTT. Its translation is CASSQIQGLHNQPQHF.

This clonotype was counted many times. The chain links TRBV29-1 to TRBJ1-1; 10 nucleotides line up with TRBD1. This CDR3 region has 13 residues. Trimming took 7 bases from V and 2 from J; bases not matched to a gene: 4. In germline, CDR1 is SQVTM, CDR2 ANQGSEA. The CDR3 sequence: CSARTGGNTEAFF. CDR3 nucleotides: TGCAGCGCCAGGACAGGGGGTAACACTGAAGCTTTCTTT. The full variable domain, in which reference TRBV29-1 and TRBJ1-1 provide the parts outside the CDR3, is SAVISQKPSRDICQRGTSLTIQCQVDSQVTMMFWYRQQPGQSLTLIATANQGSEATYESGFVIDKFPISRPNLTFSTLTVSNMSPEDSSIYLCSARTGGNTEAFFGQGTRLTVV.

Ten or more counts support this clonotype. Here the CDR3 reads CASSTGNVYNSPLHF. In nucleotides, the CDR3 is TGTGCCAGTAGTACAGGCAACGTCTATAATTCACCCCTCCACTTT. The chain has TRBV19 and TRBJ1-6; D call uncertain. This CDR3 comprises 15 residues. Germline V gene lookup returns CDR1 LNHDA and CDR2 SQIVND (reference sequence). V lost 4 bases to trimming and J lost 3 bases, with 10 bases between them.

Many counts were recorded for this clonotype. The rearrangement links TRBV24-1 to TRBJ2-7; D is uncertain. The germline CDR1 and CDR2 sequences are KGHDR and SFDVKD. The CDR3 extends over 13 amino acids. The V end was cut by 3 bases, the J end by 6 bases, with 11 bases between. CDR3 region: CATSDPGRSEQYF. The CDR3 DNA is TGTGCCACCAGTGATCCCGGACGGTCCGAGCAGTACTTC.

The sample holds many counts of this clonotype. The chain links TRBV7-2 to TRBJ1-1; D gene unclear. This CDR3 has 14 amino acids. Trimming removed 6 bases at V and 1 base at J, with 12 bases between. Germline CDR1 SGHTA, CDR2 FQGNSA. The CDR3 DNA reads TGTGCCAGCAGTCCCGGGCCCGCGAACACTGAAGCTTTCTTT. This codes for CASSPGPANTEAFF.

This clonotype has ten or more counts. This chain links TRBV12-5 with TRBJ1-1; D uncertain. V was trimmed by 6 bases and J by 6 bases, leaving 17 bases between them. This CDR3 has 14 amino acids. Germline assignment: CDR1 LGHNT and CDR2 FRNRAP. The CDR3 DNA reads TGTGCTAGTGGCCCCGACTCGGATTGGGCTGAAGCTTTCTTT. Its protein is CASGPDSDWAEAFF.

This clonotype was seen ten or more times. CDR3 in DNA: TGTGCCAGCAGCTTCGACAGGGAGTTCGATGGCTACACCTTC. This gives the protein CASSFDREFDGYTF. The gene calls are TRBV12-3 or TRBV12-4 and TRBJ1-2, with TRBD1 matching 7 bases. The CDR3 spans 14 residues. V was pared by 6 bases and J by 6 bases, with 10 bases of the junction left unmatched.

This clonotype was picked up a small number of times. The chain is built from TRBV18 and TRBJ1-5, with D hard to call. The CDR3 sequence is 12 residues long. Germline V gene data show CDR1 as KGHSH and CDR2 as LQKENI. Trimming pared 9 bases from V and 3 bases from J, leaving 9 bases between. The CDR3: CARGDVNQPQHF. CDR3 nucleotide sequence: TGTGCCAGGGGTGATGTCAATCAGCCCCAGCATTTT.

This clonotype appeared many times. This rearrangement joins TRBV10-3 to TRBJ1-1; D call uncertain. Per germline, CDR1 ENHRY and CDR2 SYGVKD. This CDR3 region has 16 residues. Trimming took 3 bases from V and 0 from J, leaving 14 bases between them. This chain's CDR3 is CAISEFLGSLNTEAFF. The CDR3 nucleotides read TGTGCCATCAGTGAATTTCTGGGCAGCTTGAACACTGAAGCTTTCTTT.

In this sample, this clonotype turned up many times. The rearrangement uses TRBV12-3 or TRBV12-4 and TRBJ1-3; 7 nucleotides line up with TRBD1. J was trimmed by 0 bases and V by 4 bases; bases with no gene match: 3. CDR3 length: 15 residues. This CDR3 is CASSSQGNSGNTIYF. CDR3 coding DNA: TGTGCCAGCAGTTCACAGGGGAACTCTGGAAACACCATATATTTT.

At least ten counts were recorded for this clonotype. The CDR3 reads CASSRDRDEQYF. CDR3 nucleotides: TGTGCCAGCAGTAGAGACAGGGACGAGCAGTACTTC. The rearrangement links TRBV6-5 to TRBJ2-7; 7 nucleotides agree with TRBD1. CDR3 size: 12 residues. The germline CDR1 and CDR2 sequences are MNHEY and SVGAGI. The J segment lost 5 bases and the V segment lost 5 bases, leaving 3 bases of the junction unmatched.

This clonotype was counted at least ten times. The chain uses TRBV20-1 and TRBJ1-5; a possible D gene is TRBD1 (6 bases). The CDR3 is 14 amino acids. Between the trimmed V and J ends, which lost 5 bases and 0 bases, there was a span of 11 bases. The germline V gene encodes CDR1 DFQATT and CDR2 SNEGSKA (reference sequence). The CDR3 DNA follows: TGCAGTGCTCGGACAGCCCTTAGCAATCAGCCCCAGCATTTT. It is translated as CSARTALSNQPQHF.

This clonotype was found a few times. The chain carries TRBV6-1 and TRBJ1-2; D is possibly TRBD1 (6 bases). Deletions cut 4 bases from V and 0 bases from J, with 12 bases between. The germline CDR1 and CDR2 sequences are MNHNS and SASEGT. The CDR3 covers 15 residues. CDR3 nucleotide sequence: TGTGCCAGCAGTGCCGGGACACCGGCTAACTATGGCTACACCTTC. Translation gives CASSAGTPANYGYTF.

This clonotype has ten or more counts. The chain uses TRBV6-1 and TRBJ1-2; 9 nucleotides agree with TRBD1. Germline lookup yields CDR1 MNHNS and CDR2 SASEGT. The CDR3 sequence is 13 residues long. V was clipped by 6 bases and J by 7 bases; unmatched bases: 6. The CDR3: CASSQGQGRGYTF. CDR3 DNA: TGTGCCAGCAGCCAGGGACAGGGCCGTGGCTACACCTTC.

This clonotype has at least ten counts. For the CDR3, the DNA is TGTGCCACCAGCACTCCGACAGTTTCCGATCAGCCCCAGCATTTT. This encodes CATSTPTVSDQPQHF. The J gene is TRBJ1-5, the V gene TRBV15, with D possibly being TRBD1 (5 bases). There are 15 residues in the CDR3. CDR1 is LNHNV and CDR2 is YYDKDF in the germline V gene (reference sequence). Trimming pared 4 bases from V and 5 bases from J, leaving 15 bases between.

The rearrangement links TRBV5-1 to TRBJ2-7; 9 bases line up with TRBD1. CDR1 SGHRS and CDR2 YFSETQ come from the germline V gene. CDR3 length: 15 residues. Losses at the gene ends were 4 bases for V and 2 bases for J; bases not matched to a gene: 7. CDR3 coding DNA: TGCGCCAGCAGCCTTGGGACAGGGCCGACCTACGAGCAGTACTTC. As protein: CASSLGTGPTYEQYF. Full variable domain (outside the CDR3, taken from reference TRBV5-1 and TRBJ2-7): KAGVTQTPRYLIKTRGQQVTLSCSPISGHRSVSWYQQTPGQGLQFLFEYFSETQRNKGNFPGRFSGRQFSNSRSEMNVSTLELGDSALYLCASSLGTGPTYEQYFGPGTRLTVT.

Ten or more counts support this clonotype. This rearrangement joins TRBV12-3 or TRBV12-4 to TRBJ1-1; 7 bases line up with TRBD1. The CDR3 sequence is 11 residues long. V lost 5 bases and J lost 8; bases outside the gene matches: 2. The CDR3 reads CASSPRGEAFF. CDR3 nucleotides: TGTGCCAGCAGTCCCAGGGGGGAAGCTTTCTTT.

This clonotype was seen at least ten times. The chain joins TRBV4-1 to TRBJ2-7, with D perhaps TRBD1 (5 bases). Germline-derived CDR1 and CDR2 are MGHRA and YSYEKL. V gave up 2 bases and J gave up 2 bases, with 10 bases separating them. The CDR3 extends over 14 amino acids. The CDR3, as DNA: TGCGCCAGCAGCCAACCTGGACAACCCTACGAGCAGTACTTC. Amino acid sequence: CASSQPGQPYEQYF.

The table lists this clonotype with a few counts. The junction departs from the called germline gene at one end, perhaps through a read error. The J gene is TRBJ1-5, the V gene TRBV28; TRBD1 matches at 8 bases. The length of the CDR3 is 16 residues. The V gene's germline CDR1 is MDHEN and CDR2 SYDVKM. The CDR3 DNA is TGTGCCAGCAGTCCGACCAGGGGGCCCGGTCGGCAGCCCCAACATTTT. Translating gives CASSPTRGPGRQPQHF.

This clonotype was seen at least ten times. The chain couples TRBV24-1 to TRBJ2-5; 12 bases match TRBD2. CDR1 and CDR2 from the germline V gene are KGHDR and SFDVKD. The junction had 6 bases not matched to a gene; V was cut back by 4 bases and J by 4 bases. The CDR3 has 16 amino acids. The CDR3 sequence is CATSEPTSGRLETQYF. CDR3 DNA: TGTGCCACCAGTGAACCCACTAGCGGGAGGTTAGAGACCCAGTACTTC.

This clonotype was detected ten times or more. The CDR3, as DNA: TGTGCCAGCAGCTTAGATCAGGGGCTCGGATATGGCTACACCTTC. It encodes CASSLDQGLGYGYTF. The rearrangement uses TRBV11-3 and TRBJ1-2; tentatively, D is TRBD1 (6 bases). From germline, CDR1 is SGHNT and CDR2 YENEEA. V was shortened by 0 bases and J by 5 bases, with 13 bases between the two germline ends. The CDR3 covers 15 residues.

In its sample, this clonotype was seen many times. CDR3 in DNA: TGTGCCAGCACCCGTAACAGGGATCCGATATATGGCTACACCTTC. It specifies CASTRNRDPIYGYTF. The V and J genes are TRBV2 and TRBJ1-2; perhaps TRBD1 as D (6 bases). CDR1 and CDR2 from the germline V gene are SNHLY and FYNNEI. The CDR3 is 15 amino acids. Trimming left V 7 bases short and J 5 bases short, with 20 bases between.

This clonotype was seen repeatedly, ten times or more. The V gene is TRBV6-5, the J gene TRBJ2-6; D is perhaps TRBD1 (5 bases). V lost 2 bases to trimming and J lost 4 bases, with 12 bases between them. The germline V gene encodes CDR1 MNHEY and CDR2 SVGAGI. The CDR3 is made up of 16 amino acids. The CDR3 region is CASSYGQGAGANVLTF. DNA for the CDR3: TGTGCCAGCAGTTACGGTCAAGGGGCGGGGGCCAACGTCCTGACTTTC.

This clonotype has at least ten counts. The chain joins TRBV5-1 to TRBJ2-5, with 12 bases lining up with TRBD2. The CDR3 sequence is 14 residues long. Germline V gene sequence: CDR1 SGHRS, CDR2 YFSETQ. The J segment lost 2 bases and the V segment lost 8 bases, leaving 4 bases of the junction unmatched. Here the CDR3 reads CASGLAGSQETQYF. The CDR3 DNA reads TGCGCCAGTGGACTAGCGGGGAGTCAAGAGACCCAGTACTTC.

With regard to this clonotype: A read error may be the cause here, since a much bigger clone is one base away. The CDR3 sequence is CASSDSSGATEACF. The CDR3 DNA reads as TGTGCCAGCAGTGACTCGTCAGGGGCCACTGAAGCTTGCTTT. The chain joins TRBV6-4 to TRBJ1-1; D perhaps matches TRBD1 (6 bases). CDR3 length: 14 residues. Germline V lookup: CDR1 MRHNA, CDR2 SNTAGT.

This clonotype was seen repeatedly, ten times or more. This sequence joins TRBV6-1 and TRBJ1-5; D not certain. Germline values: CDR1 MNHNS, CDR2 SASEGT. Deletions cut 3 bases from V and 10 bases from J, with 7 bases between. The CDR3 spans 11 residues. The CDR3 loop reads CASSDYGPQHF. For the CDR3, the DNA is TGTGCCAGCAGTGATTATGGTCCCCAGCATTTT.

The CDR3 sequence: CASRMGSNYGYTF. For the CDR3, the DNA is TGTGCCAGCAGGATGGGATCTAACTATGGCTACACCTTC. This chain joins TRBV12-3 or TRBV12-4 and TRBJ1-2; D gene ambiguous. CDR3 length: 13 amino acids. The V and J ends lost 6 bases and 0 bases respectively, with 8 bases between them.